This T cell receptor beta chain is drawn from a study of cytomegalovirus exposure and HLA in healthy donors. Findings and limits, study-wide: Researchers counted over 150 TCR beta chains as cytomegalovirus-associated. Later analysis identified over 15,000 TCR beta sequences associated with HLA alleles, using a false discovery rate threshold of 0.05.

This CDR3 spans 17 amino acids. Trimming pared 5 bases from V and 1 base from J, leaving 17 bases between. From germline, CDR1 is MDHEN and CDR2 SYDVKM. The primer mix had 60 Vbeta and 13 Jbeta primers. The assay was immunoSEQ multiplex PCR, and TCRdb's table has in-frame clones only and misses some. This table has about 200,000 clones, approximately 82% appearing once. As for this clone: Its antigen is unknown.

This receptor was taken from a man aged 18 to 35 in good health and CMV-seronegative. The sample taken for sequencing was PBMCs. The rearrangement links TRBV28 to TRBJ1-4; TRBD1 is a possible D gene (5 bases). The CDR3 DNA sequence: TGTGCCAGCAGTCCACCCCCGAGAGACAGAACTAATGAAAAACTGTTTTTT. Protein product: CASSPPPRDRTNEKLFF.